This T cell receptor beta chain was found in a study of blood T cell repertoires in COVID-19 (TCRdb year 2020). With regard to the full study: Samples covering the acute and convalescent phases of COVID-19 were provided by collaborators in the United States, Italy and Spain. A de-identified subject ID, COVID-19 status, age in years and sex were almost always included in the sample metadata. The prospective study material was composed of cDNA or gDNA derived from T cells, B-cell-depleted T cells, or PBMCs. Samples came from the ongoing ImmuneRACE study (first 160 participants) plus 1,254 subjects from 6 global collaborators. The repertoires were released in a freely available public database intended as a resource for research on the immune response to SARS-CoV-2. The dataset comprised deeply sampled blood TCRbeta repertoires from subjects exposed to, actively infected with, or recovered from COVID-19. Where available, HLA class I and class II types were taken from metadata supplied by the sample provider and were not determined by assay-based typing.

TCRbeta CDR3 regions were amplified from genomic DNA using the immunoSEQ Assay, a bias-controlled multiplex PCR. The original methods were these. Nucleated cell counts per sample were estimated from amplification of reference gene primers within the assay. Sequence reads were collapsed and filtered to measure the absolute abundance of every unique TCRbeta CDR3 rearrangement. For each sample, productive Simpson clonality was calculated as the square root of Simpson's diversity index across productive rearrangements. The clones in this table, taken by TCRdb from immuneACCESS, are in-frame only. Not every clone is retained; where verified, under half of the shortfall comes from an unresolved V gene, and the cause of the rest is unknown. V and J calls and clone size are copied from that table; D and trimming were computed from the DNA. This sample lists 20,000 to 30,000 clones; approximately 66% were detected once. Clones ranked in the top ten supply 7.3% of the sample.

Overall results and qualifications from the work: The amount of clinical and demographic metadata varied by source and participant and was provided uncurated.

There are a few counts of this clone. Its antigen remains unidentified. Base quality data are lacking; no much larger clone is found one base away. Trimming accounts for 4 bases at V and 9 bases at J, while the number of junction bases matched to no gene is 21. From a lookup of the germline V gene, CDR1 and CDR2 are SGHTS and YDEGEE. From the cysteine through the phenylalanine, the CDR3 covers 20 amino acids. Left in the record is the CDR3 DNA by itself, 60 bases read in frame from the first base. Each collaborating institution followed its own protocols to collect whole blood in K2EDTA tubes. For TCRbeta analysis, collaborators shipped samples as frozen whole blood, isolated PBMCs, or DNA extracted from either of those sample types.

The sequenced sample consisted of peripheral blood. The sequence was obtained from a man in his sixties with active or convalescent COVID-19. This chain is built from TRBV5-8 and TRBJ2-1; 14 middle bases align to TRBD2. The DNA is as follows: TGTGCCAGCAGCCCCCTCCCGGGACTAGCGGGAGTTGGAGAGAAGGGTGAGCAGTTCTTC. Its translation reads: CASSPLPGLAGVGEKGEQFF.